This T cell receptor beta chain originates from a study of T-cell memory formation after mild COVID-19. About this clonotype: Its antigen is still unknown.

Whole-study results and caveats: Later expanders leaned CD4+, whereas clones that contracted between day 15 and 85 were balanced CD4/CD8. Of the contracting clones, CD4+ ones lay mainly in CM and EM, and CD8+ ones in EMRA. Confirmation was lacking for SARS-CoV-2 specificity of second-wave clones that peaked on day 37.

Germline V gives CDR1 MNHNY, CDR2 SVGAGI (reference sequence). With V trimmed by 4 bases and J by 3 bases, 6 bases remained unmatched. The CDR3 has 15 residues. 5'RACE with constant-segment primers yielded barcoded, UMI-tagged TCR alpha and TCR beta cDNA libraries. TCRdb reprocessed the 5' RACE reads via MiXCR and lists one record per CDR3 protein. This repertoire shows about 400,000 distinct CDR3 sequences, around a quarter found once; its top ten account for over 10%. The sequencing input was PBMCs or a T cell subset sorted from them (not recorded which). The source is an adult woman who had mild COVID-19 (a few samples of this study predate the infection). Cell type and time point are not known. The rearrangement joins TRBV6-6 to TRBJ2-3, with 8 positions matching TRBD2. In DNA, the CDR3 is TGTGCCAGCAGTTCAGGGAGCGGGAGAACAGATACGCAGTATTTT. It is translated as CASSSGSGRTDTQYF.